The rows below give T cell receptor beta chains drawn from one sample of a study of CD8 T cells in ankylosing spondylitis. TCRdb fed the 5' RACE reads into MiXCR, producing one record per CDR3 protein. The sample lists 650,000 to 800,000 distinct CDR3 sequences; 19% were seen once. Sequencing was performed on blood, either unsorted or a sorted T cell fraction (not recorded which). These receptors came from a male donor with ankylosing spondylitis. The CDR3 runs from the conserved cysteine through the conserved F or W. The D gene is left open where the match is weak. Not all rows give a size; the values are once, few, many and, for expanded clones, a class.

j_call d_call clone_size v_call cdr3_nt cdr3_aa
TRBJ2-1 - - TRBV11-3 TGTGCCAGCAGCTTCCGCCAGAGGGATCATGAGCAGTTCTTC CASSFRQRDHEQFF
TRBJ2-7 - few TRBV6-2/TRBV6-3 TGTGCCAGCAGTTACGGACCCTGGACAGTTATAATCGACGAGCAGTACTTC CASSYGPWTVIIDEQYF
TRBJ2-5 - few TRBV27 TGTGCCAGCAGTTTAGGTTGGCCCCGCCAAGAGACCCAGTACTTC CASSLGWPRQETQYF
TRBJ2-7 TRBD2 few TRBV12-3/TRBV12-4 TGTGCCAGCAATCACGGGACTAGCGGGGTCGAGCAGTACTTC CASNHGTSGVEQYF
TRBJ2-5 TRBD2 - TRBV5-1 TGCGCCAGTCGACTAGCGGCAGAGACCCAGTACTTC CASRLAAETQYF
TRBJ1-1 - few TRBV12-3/TRBV12-4 TGTGCCAGCAGTTTAGGGGGGTGGAACACTGAAGCTTTCTTT CASSLGGWNTEAFF
TRBJ2-1 - - TRBV29-1 TGCAGCGCCCGGACGAAGGGGGATGAGCAGTTCTTC CSARTKGDEQFF
TRBJ2-3 TRBD2 - TRBV4-1 TGCGCCAGCAGCCGGGATCGGGGGGGGTGGAGCACAGATACGCAGTATTTT CASSRDRGGWSTDTQYF
TRBJ1-2 - - TRBV20-1 TGCAGTGCTAGAGCGGGGCTGTCTAACTATGGCTACACCTTC CSARAGLSNYGYTF
TRBJ2-7 TRBD2 - TRBV20-1 TGCAGTGCTAGAGATTCCGGACTAGCGGGCTACGAGCAGTACTTC CSARDSGLAGYEQYF
TRBJ1-1 - - TRBV2 TGTGCCAGCAGTGCTGGGAATGTGAACACTGAAGCTTTCTTT CASSAGNVNTEAFF
TRBJ2-1 TRBD2 - TRBV7-2 TGTGCCAGCAGCTTAGCGCTAATAGCGGGAGGCCAGTCCTACAATGAGCAGTTCTTC CASSLALIAGGQSYNEQFF
TRBJ1-5 TRBD1 - TRBV18 TGTGCCAGCTCACGACAGGGGCAGCCCCAGCATTTT CASSRQGQPQHF
TRBJ1-6 - many TRBV12-3/TRBV12-4 TGTGCCAGCAGGGAGACAACGGGACCCAATAATTCACCCCTCCACTTT CASRETTGPNNSPLHF
TRBJ2-1 TRBD2 few TRBV20-1 TGCAGTGCTAGAGTTAGACGGTCCCGGGGGAGCGGGGCCTCCTACAATGAGCAGTTCTTC CSARVRRSRGSGASYNEQFF
TRBJ2-7 TRBD2 few TRBV15 TGTGCCACCAGCAGGAGTCGGGACTACTACTACGAGCAGTACTTC CATSRSRDYYYEQYF
TRBJ1-1 TRBD1 - TRBV4-1 TGCGCCAGCAGCCAGGTGGGACAGATGAACACTGAAGCTTTCTTT CASSQVGQMNTEAFF
TRBJ2-5 - - TRBV5-1 TGCGCCAGCAGGTTGGGCAGGCCTCAAGAGACCCAGTACTTC CASRLGRPQETQYF
TRBJ1-4 TRBD1 once TRBV20-1 TGCAGTGCTAGACTCGGGACAGGGAAGGGTGAAAAACTGTTTTTT CSARLGTGKGEKLFF
TRBJ2-5 TRBD2 few TRBV5-1 TGTGCCAGCAGTTTTCTAGCGGGAGAAGAGACCCAGTACTTC CASSFLAGEETQYF